The 10 T cell receptor beta chains presented below share a single source sample, sequenced in a study of cytomegalovirus exposure and HLA in healthy donors. The data were produced by immunoSEQ multiplex PCR, yet TCRdb's version contains in-frame clones alone and is incomplete. This table holds some 67,000 clones, approximately 94% found once. The sequencing sample was made of PBMCs. The source is a woman aged 18-29 years in good health and CMV-seronegative.

This clone was detected only once. A junction end diverges from the germline sequence, so it may reflect a read error. The chain carries TRBV20-1 and TRBJ1-2; D gene uncertain. Germline V gene sequence: CDR1 DFQATT, CDR2 SNEGSKA (reference sequence). The CDR3 contains 11 residues. The chain's CDR3 is CSARDGREPCF. DNA of the CDR3: TGCAGTGCTAGAGATGGGCGGGAACCCTGTTTC.

The genes are TRBV5-4 and TRBJ2-2; the D gene is possibly TRBD1 (6 bases). V was cut by 4 bases and J by 2 bases, with 12 bases left in between. In germline, CDR1 is SGHNT, CDR2 YYREEE (reference sequence). The CDR3 runs 15 residues. The CDR3 DNA reads TGTGCCAGCAGCATCGGGACACGAAACACCGGGGAGCTGTTTTTT. Protein: CASSIGTRNTGELFF.

J is TRBJ1-2 and V is TRBV7-8, with TRBD1 matching 7 bases. Germline CDR1 reads SGHVS; CDR2 reads FQNEAQ. There are 14 residues in the CDR3. With 1 base clipped from V and 6 bases from J, the junction kept 5 bases outside the gene matches. In DNA form, the CDR3 reads TGTGCCAGCAGCTTAGTGGGACAGAGGGATGGCTACACCTTC. Amino acids: CASSLVGQRDGYTF.

J is TRBJ2-5 and V is TRBV7-9; D perhaps matches TRBD1 (5 bases). The CDR3 sequence is 18 residues long. The ends were cut back, 6 bases at V and 0 bases at J, with 23 bases in the middle. From germline, CDR1 is SEHNR and CDR2 FQNEAQ (reference sequence). CDR3 DNA: TGTGCCAGCAGTCCCGGCCTGACAGAATCGGGTGACCAAGAGACCCAGTACTTC. Encoded protein: CASSPGLTESGDQETQYF.

V usage is TRBV7-2 and J usage is TRBJ2-5; a weak D match, TRBD2 (6 bases). Per the germline V gene, CDR1 is SGHTA and CDR2 is FQGNSA. Between the trimmed V and J ends, which lost 1 base and 4 bases, there was a span of 10 bases. The CDR3 is 14 residues long. CDR3 DNA: TGTGCCAGCAGCTTAGGGTGGGGACTAGAGACCCAGTACTTC. This sequence encodes CASSLGWGLETQYF.

The chain couples TRBV28 to TRBJ1-2; TRBD1 might be the D (6 bases). In germline, CDR1 is MDHEN, CDR2 SYDVKM. The CDR3 has 13 amino acids. V was shortened by 10 bases and J by 0 bases, with 12 bases between the two germline ends. Here the CDR3 reads CATQGHPNYGYTF. For the CDR3, the DNA is TGTGCCACTCAGGGACATCCTAACTATGGCTACACCTTC.

V and J are TRBV10-3 and TRBJ2-7, with TRBD1 matching 9 bases. J gave up 5 bases and V 0 bases, and 5 bases lay outside the gene matches. The germline V gene has CDR1 ENHRY and CDR2 SYGVKD. This CDR3 has 15 amino acids. The DNA of the CDR3 is TGTGCCATCAGTGAGTCTAGGGACAGGGATAACGAGCAGTACTTC. This sequence encodes CAISESRDRDNEQYF.

This rearrangement joins TRBV6-4 to TRBJ2-6; a weak D match, TRBD1 (6 bases). Germline V lookup: CDR1 MRHNA, CDR2 SNTAGT. The V end was cut by 6 bases, the J end by 0 bases, with 9 bases between. The CDR3 consists of 15 residues. Written as DNA, the CDR3 is TGTGCCAGCAGCGAGGACAGCTCTGGGGCCAACGTCCTGACTTTC. It translates to CASSEDSSGANVLTF.

This clone was observed a handful of times. The chain couples TRBV19 to TRBJ1-6; no reliable D call. Germline values: CDR1 LNHDA, CDR2 SQIVND (reference sequence). The CDR3 totals 13 residues. V was clipped by 4 bases and J by 4 bases, with 5 bases between them. This chain's CDR3 is CASSKQYNSPLHF. In DNA form, the CDR3 reads TGTGCCAGTAGTAAACAGTATAATTCACCCCTCCACTTT.

The genes are TRBV5-1 and TRBJ2-2, with 10 bases identical to TRBD2. V dropped 2 bases and J dropped 7; count of bases not matched to a gene: 8. The CDR3 consists of 16 residues. Per the germline V gene, CDR1 is SGHRS and CDR2 is YFSETQ. This CDR3 is CASSFRAGGPDGELFF. The CDR3 bases are TGCGCCAGCAGCTTTCGAGCGGGGGGGCCGGACGGGGAGCTGTTTTTT.